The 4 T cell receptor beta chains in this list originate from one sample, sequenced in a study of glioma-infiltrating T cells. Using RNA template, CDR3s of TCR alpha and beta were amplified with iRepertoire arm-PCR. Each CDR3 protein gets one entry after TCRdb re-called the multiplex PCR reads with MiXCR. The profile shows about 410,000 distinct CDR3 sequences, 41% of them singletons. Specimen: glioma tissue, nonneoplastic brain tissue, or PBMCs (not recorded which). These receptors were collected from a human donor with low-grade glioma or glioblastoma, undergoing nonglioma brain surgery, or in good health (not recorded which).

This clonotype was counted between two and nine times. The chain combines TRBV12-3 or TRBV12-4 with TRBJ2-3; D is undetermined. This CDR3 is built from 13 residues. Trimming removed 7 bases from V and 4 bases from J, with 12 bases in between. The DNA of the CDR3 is TGTGCCAGCACCGCCGGGTTCCCAGATACGCAGTATTTT. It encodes CASTAGFPDTQYF.

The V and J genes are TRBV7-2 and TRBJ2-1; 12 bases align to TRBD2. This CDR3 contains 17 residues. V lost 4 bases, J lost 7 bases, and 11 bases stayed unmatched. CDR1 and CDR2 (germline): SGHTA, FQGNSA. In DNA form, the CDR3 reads TGTGCCAGCAGCTCCTCGCCGGGACTAGCGGGTAGGAATGAGCAGTTCTTC. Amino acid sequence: CASSSSPGLAGRNEQFF.

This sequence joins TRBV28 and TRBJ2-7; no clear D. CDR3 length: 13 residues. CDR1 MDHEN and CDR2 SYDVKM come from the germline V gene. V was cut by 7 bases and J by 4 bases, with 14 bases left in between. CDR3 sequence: CASNPQFRYEQYF. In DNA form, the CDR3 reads TGTGCCAGCAACCCCCAATTCCGGTACGAGCAGTACTTC.

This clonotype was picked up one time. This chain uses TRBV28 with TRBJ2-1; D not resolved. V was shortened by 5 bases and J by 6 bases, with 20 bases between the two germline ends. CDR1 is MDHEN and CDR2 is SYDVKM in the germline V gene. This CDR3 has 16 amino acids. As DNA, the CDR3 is TGTGCCAGCAGTGCCCCCGGATTTGCTAGTTCCAATGAGCAGTTCTTC. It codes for CASSAPGFASSNEQFF.